This T cell receptor beta chain was sequenced for a study of T cells in tuberculosis. V lost 6 bases and J 0 bases, leaving 11 bases between the germline ends. The CDR3 has 14 residues. CDR1 is SNHLY and CDR2 is FYNNEI in the germline V gene. At study entry, adolescents had tuberculin skin tests and IGRA screening. In this sample, this clone turned up once. This table comes from immunoSEQ multiplex PCR, and its TCRdb copy is limited to in-frame clones, with some not included. The sample shows roughly 44,000 clones, over 90% of them seen only once. Sequenced sample: PBMCs. This chain joins TRBV2 and TRBJ1-1; D possibly corresponds to TRBD1 (5 bases). This TCR came from a donor between 5 and 29 years old with latent tuberculosis or without tuberculosis infection. CDR3 nucleotides: TGTGCCAGCAGCCTTACACAGGTGAACACTGAAGCTTTCTTT. Its protein product is CASSLTQVNTEAFF.